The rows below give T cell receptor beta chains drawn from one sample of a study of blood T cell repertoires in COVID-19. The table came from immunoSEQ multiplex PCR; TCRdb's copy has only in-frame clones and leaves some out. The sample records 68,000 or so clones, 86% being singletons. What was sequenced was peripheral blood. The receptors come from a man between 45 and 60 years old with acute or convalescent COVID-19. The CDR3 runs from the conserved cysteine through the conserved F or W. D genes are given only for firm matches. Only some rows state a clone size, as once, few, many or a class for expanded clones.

cdr3_nt: TGTGCCAGCAGTGAATCGGGGTTGGGACTAGCGGAGGTGAGCTCCTACGAGCAGTACTTC; cdr3_aa: CASSESGLGLAEVSSYEQYF; d_call: TRBD2; clone_size: NA; v_call: TRBV6-1; j_call: TRBJ2-7
cdr3_nt: TGTGCCAGCTCGCCATCGGGGGTTAATTCACCCCTCCACTTT; cdr3_aa: CASSPSGVNSPLHF; d_call: NA; clone_size: few; v_call: TRBV18; j_call: TRBJ1-6
cdr3_nt: TGTGCCAGCTCCGTACCAGGCCGACGTGGCACCGGGGAGCTGTTTTTT; cdr3_aa: CASSVPGRRGTGELFF; d_call: NA; clone_size: NA; v_call: TRBV18; j_call: TRBJ2-2
cdr3_nt: TGTGCCGCCGACAGGGCGGATCAGCCCCAGCATTTT; cdr3_aa: CAADRADQPQHF; d_call: TRBD1; clone_size: NA; v_call: TRBV6-6; j_call: TRBJ1-5
cdr3_nt: TGTGCCTGTCTCCGGGACTCGATCTATGGCTACACCTTC; cdr3_aa: CACLRDSIYGYTF; d_call: NA; clone_size: few; v_call: TRBV6-5; j_call: TRBJ1-2
cdr3_nt: TGTGCCAGTAAAGGACAGGGTCTGGAAAAACTGTTTTTT; cdr3_aa: CASKGQGLEKLFF; d_call: TRBD1; clone_size: NA; v_call: TRBV2; j_call: TRBJ1-4
cdr3_nt: TGTGCCAGCAGCTCCGGGGCAGGGGGCTTCGGTGGAAACACCATATATTTT; cdr3_aa: CASSSGAGGFGGNTIYF; d_call: TRBD1; clone_size: few; v_call: TRBV7-3; j_call: TRBJ1-3
cdr3_nt: TGTGCCAGCAGTTCCTGGACAGGCTACACCTTC; cdr3_aa: CASSSWTGYTF; d_call: NA; clone_size: NA; v_call: TRBV28; j_call: TRBJ1-2
cdr3_nt: TGTGCCAGCAGTTTACAAATCGGGACAGGGAGCTCCTACGAGCAGTACTTC; cdr3_aa: CASSLQIGTGSSYEQYF; d_call: TRBD1; clone_size: NA; v_call: TRBV28; j_call: TRBJ2-7
cdr3_nt: TGCGCCAGCAGTTTGACTAGCGGGGGGATGGAGACCCAGTACTTC; cdr3_aa: CASSLTSGGMETQYF; d_call: TRBD2; clone_size: NA; v_call: TRBV10-1; j_call: TRBJ2-5
cdr3_nt: TGTGCCAGCAACCGGGACAGGTCCACTGAAGCTTTCTTT; cdr3_aa: CASNRDRSTEAFF; d_call: TRBD1; clone_size: NA; v_call: TRBV6-5; j_call: TRBJ1-1
cdr3_nt: TGTGCCAGCAGTCAACGGGGGGGTACTGAAGCTTTCTTT; cdr3_aa: CASSQRGGTEAFF; d_call: NA; clone_size: NA; v_call: TRBV12-3/TRBV12-4; j_call: TRBJ1-1
cdr3_nt: TGTGCCAGCAGCTTAGGACCGGACAGGGGCGAGCAGTACTTC; cdr3_aa: CASSLGPDRGEQYF; d_call: TRBD1; clone_size: NA; v_call: TRBV7-6; j_call: TRBJ2-7
cdr3_nt: TGCGCCAGCAGTGGGGGGCGGATCTATGGCTACACCTTC; cdr3_aa: CASSGGRIYGYTF; d_call: NA; clone_size: NA; v_call: TRBV10-2; j_call: TRBJ1-2
cdr3_nt: TGTGCCAGCAGTGAATCGGAGGAGCCGACTAACTATGGCTACACCTTC; cdr3_aa: CASSESEEPTNYGYTF; d_call: NA; clone_size: NA; v_call: TRBV6-1; j_call: TRBJ1-2
cdr3_nt: TGTGCCAGCAGCCAAGATGAAGGGGTCATTTACGAGCAGTACTTC; cdr3_aa: CASSQDEGVIYEQYF; d_call: NA; clone_size: NA; v_call: TRBV3-1/TRBV3-2; j_call: TRBJ2-7
cdr3_nt: TGTGCCAGCTCACCAACCAGGACAGGGGGAAATGAAAAACTGTTTTTT; cdr3_aa: CASSPTRTGGNEKLFF; d_call: TRBD1; clone_size: NA; v_call: TRBV18; j_call: TRBJ1-4
cdr3_nt: TGTGCCAGCAGCCTATACCATAGACTAGCGGGGGGCACCGGGGAGCTGTTTTTT; cdr3_aa: CASSLYHRLAGGTGELFF; d_call: TRBD2; clone_size: NA; v_call: TRBV7-2; j_call: TRBJ2-2
cdr3_nt: TGTGCCACCAGTGTCGGGGAATCCTACGAGCAGTACTTC; cdr3_aa: CATSVGESYEQYF; d_call: NA; clone_size: NA; v_call: TRBV24-1; j_call: TRBJ2-7
cdr3_nt: TGTGCCTGGAGTCTTGGACAGGGCAGACCGGCTGGCTACACCTTC; cdr3_aa: CAWSLGQGRPAGYTF; d_call: TRBD1; clone_size: NA; v_call: TRBV30; j_call: TRBJ1-2
cdr3_nt: TGTGCCAGCAGTTATAGGACTAGCGGACACCGCTCCTACGAGCAGTACTTC; cdr3_aa: CASSYRTSGHRSYEQYF; d_call: TRBD2; clone_size: NA; v_call: TRBV6-2/TRBV6-3; j_call: TRBJ2-7
cdr3_nt: TGTGCCACCAGTGATCAGCGAGCGGAGCACTCCTACAATGAGCAGTTCTTC; cdr3_aa: CATSDQRAEHSYNEQFF; d_call: NA; clone_size: NA; v_call: TRBV24-1; j_call: TRBJ2-1
cdr3_nt: TGTGCCAGTAGGACCGGGACAGGGCATGAAAAACTGTTTTTT; cdr3_aa: CASRTGTGHEKLFF; d_call: TRBD1; clone_size: NA; v_call: TRBV19; j_call: TRBJ1-4
cdr3_nt: TGTGCCAGCAGTGAAGGGACAGGGTTACAGCCCCAGCATTTT; cdr3_aa: CASSEGTGLQPQHF; d_call: TRBD1; clone_size: few; v_call: TRBV6-1; j_call: TRBJ1-5
cdr3_nt: TGTGCCAGCGACTGGGGAAACACCATATATTTT; cdr3_aa: CASDWGNTIYF; d_call: NA; clone_size: NA; v_call: TRBV12-3/TRBV12-4; j_call: TRBJ1-3
cdr3_nt: TGTGCCATCAGTGAGCTGACCGACGGGTCGGGTGGCTACACCTTC; cdr3_aa: CAISELTDGSGGYTF; d_call: NA; clone_size: NA; v_call: TRBV10-3; j_call: TRBJ1-2
cdr3_nt: TGTGCCAGCAGGGACGGGACAGGGCTTTACGAGCAGTACTTC; cdr3_aa: CASRDGTGLYEQYF; d_call: TRBD1; clone_size: few; v_call: TRBV27; j_call: TRBJ2-7